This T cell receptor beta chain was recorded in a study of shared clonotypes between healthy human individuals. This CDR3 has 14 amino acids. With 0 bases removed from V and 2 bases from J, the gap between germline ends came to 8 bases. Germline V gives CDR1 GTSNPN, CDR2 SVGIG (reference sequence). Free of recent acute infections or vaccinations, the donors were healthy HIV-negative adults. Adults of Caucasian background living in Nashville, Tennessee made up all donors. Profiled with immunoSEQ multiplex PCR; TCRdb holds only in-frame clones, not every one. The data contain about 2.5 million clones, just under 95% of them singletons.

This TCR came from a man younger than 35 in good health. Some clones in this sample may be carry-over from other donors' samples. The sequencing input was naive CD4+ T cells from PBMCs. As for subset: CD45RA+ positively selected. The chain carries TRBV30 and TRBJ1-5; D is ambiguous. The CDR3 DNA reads TGTGCCTGGAGTGTACTAACAGGCAATCAGCCCCAGCATTTT. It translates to CAWSVLTGNQPQHF.